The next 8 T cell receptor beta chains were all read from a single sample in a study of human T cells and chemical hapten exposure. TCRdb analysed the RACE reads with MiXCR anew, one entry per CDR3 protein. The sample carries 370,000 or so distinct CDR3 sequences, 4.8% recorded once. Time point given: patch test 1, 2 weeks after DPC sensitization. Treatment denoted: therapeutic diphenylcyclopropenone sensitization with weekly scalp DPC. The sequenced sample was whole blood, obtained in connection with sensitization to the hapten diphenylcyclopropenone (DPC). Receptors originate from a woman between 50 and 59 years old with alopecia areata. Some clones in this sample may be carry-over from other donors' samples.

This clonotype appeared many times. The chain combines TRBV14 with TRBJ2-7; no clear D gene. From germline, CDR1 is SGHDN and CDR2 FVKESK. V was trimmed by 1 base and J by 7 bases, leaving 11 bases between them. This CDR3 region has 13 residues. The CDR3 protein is CASSQAMDGEQYF. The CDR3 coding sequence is TGTGCCAGCAGCCAAGCTATGGACGGGGAGCAGTACTTC.

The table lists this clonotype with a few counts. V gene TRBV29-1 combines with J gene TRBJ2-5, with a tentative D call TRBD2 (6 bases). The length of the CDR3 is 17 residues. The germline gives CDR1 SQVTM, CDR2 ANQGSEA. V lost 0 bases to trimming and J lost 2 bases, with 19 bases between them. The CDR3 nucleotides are TGCAGCGTTGAAGAAGGTTGGGCTAGCGAGGGGCAAGAGACCCAGTACTTC. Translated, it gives CSVEEGWASEGQETQYF.

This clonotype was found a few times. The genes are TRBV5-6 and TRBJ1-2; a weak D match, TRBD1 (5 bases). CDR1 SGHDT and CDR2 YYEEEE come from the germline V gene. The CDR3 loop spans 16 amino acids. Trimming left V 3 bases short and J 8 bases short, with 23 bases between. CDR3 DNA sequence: TGTGCCAGCAGCTCTACCGGGACCCCTTGGGGATTCGGCTACACCTTC. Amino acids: CASSSTGTPWGFGYTF.

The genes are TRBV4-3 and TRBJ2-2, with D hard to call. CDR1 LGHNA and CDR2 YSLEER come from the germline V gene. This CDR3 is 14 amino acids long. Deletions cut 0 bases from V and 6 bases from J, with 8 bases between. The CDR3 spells CASSQDPAPGELFF. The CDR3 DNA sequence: TGCGCCAGCAGCCAAGATCCAGCCCCCGGGGAGCTGTTTTTT.

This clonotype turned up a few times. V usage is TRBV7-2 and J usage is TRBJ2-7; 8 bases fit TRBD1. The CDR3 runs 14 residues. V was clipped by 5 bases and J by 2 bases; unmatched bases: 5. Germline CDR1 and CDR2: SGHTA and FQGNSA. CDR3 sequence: CASSPEQGAYEQYF. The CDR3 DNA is TGTGCCAGCAGCCCGGAACAGGGGGCCTACGAGCAGTACTTC. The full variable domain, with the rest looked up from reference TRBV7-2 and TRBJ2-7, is GAGVSQSPSNKVTEKGKDVELRCDPISGHTALYWYRQSLGQGLEFLIYFQGNSAPDKSGLPSDRFSAERTGGSVSTLTIQRTQQEDSAVYLCASSPEQGAYEQYFGPGTRLTVT.

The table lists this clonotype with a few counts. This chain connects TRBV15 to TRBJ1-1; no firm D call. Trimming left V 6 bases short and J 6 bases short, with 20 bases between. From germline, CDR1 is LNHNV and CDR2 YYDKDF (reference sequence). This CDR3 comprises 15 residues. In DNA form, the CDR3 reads TGTGCCACCAGTGCCGACCTAGACGGCTACTCTGAAGCTTTCTTT. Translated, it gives CATSADLDGYSEAFF.

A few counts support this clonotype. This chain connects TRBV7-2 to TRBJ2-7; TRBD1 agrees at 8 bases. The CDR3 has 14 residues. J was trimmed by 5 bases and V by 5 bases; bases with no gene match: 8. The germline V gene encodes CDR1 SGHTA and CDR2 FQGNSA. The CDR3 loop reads CASSRWTGMNEQYF. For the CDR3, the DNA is TGTGCCAGCAGCCGTTGGACAGGGATGAACGAGCAGTACTTC.

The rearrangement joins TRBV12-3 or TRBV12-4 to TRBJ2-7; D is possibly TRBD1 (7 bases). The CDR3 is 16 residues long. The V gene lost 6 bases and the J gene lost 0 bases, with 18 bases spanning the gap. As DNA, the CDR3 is TGTGCCAGCAGCCGGGGGACAGCGGATTACTCCTACGAGCAGTACTTC. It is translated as CASSRGTADYSYEQYF.